What follows are 13 T cell receptor beta chains derived from one specimen sequenced in a study of cytomegalovirus exposure and HLA in healthy donors. Amplification used 60 Vbeta primers and 13 Jbeta primers. Sequencing was performed with immunoSEQ multiplex PCR; in TCRdb, only in-frame clones are kept and a portion is missing. The sample consists of approximately 150,000 clones, around nine tenths of them appearing once. The sample was PBMCs. These receptors were collected from a woman younger than 45 in good health and CMV-seronegative.

The V and J genes are TRBV25-1 and TRBJ2-3; 8 bases align to TRBD2. In germline, CDR1 is MGHDK, CDR2 SYGVNS. The CDR3 extends over 15 amino acids. Trimming took 0 bases from V and 2 from J; bases not matched to a gene: 1. The chain's CDR3 is CASSEYSGDTDTQYF. CDR3 coding DNA: TGTGCCAGCAGTGAATATAGCGGGGACACAGATACGCAGTATTTT.

J is TRBJ2-1 and V is TRBV19; tentative D call: TRBD1 (5 bases). Deletions cut 6 bases from V and 5 bases from J, with 14 bases between. The CDR3 is 14 residues long. Looked up from germline, CDR1 is LNHDA and CDR2 is SQIVND (reference sequence). CDR3 loop: CASRPGQVDNEQFF. CDR3 sequence (DNA): TGTGCCAGTAGACCAGGGCAGGTGGACAATGAGCAGTTCTTC.

The CDR3 sequence: CASRSLARSSYEQYF. CDR3 nucleotide sequence: TGCGCCAGCAGGTCCCTAGCGAGGAGCTCCTACGAGCAGTACTTC. The J gene is TRBJ2-7, the V gene TRBV4-1, with D tentatively TRBD2 (6 bases). This CDR3 is built from 15 residues. The V end lost 6 bases, the J end lost 0 bases, and 15 bases lay between the germline ends. CDR1 is MGHRA and CDR2 is YSYEKL in the germline V gene.

The chain has TRBV7-6 and TRBJ2-2; 9 positions match TRBD2. The CDR3 consists of 16 residues. CDR1 and CDR2 (germline): SGHVS, FNYEAQ. J was trimmed by 5 bases and V by 5 bases; bases with no gene match: 9. CDR3 sequence: CASSLTSGGGTGELFF. DNA of the CDR3: TGTGCCAGCAGCCTGACTAGCGGAGGGGGAACCGGGGAGCTGTTTTTT.

The chain uses TRBV18 and TRBJ2-7; tentatively, D is TRBD1 (5 bases). Germline CDR1 is KGHSH and CDR2 is LQKENI. The CDR3 has 13 residues. V lost 1 base and J 5 bases, leaving 9 bases between the germline ends. The CDR3 sequence is CASSPLSGNEQYF. The CDR3 DNA follows: TGTGCCAGCTCACCACTTTCAGGGAACGAGCAGTACTTC.

The chain is built from TRBV28 and TRBJ2-1; D gene unclear. The CDR3 length is 15 residues. Trimming removed 2 bases from V and 7 bases from J, with 15 bases in between. Per the germline V gene, CDR1 is MDHEN and CDR2 is SYDVKM. This chain's CDR3 is CASSLLEVRWNEQFF. DNA for the CDR3: TGTGCCAGCAGTTTACTCGAGGTGCGGTGGAATGAGCAGTTCTTC.

Regarding this clone: The same CDR3 can be traced to other DNA sequences in this sample. The chain recombines TRBV18 with TRBJ1-5, with D hard to call. Trimming pared 3 bases from V and 7 bases from J, leaving 10 bases between. This CDR3 contains 13 residues. CDR1 and CDR2 from the germline V gene are KGHSH and LQKENI. CDR3 sequence (DNA): TGTGCCAGCTCACCTACCGACAACCAGCCCCAGCATTTT. It is translated as CASSPTDNQPQHF.

The gene calls are TRBV7-9 and TRBJ2-7, with 9 nucleotides matching TRBD1. The V segment lost 6 bases and the J segment 7 bases; nucleotides outside the gene matches: 10. CDR3 length equals 14 residues. Germline assignment: CDR1 SEHNR and CDR2 FQNEAQ (reference sequence). The CDR3 here is CASRHRDRAYEQYF. CDR3 nucleotides: TGTGCCAGCAGACACCGGGACAGGGCGTATGAGCAGTACTTC.

The rearrangement joins TRBV2 to TRBJ1-5, with 7 bases that match TRBD1. This CDR3 comprises 16 residues. Trimming cost V 2 bases and J 7 bases; bases outside gene matches: 11. From germline, CDR1 is SNHLY and CDR2 FYNNEI. For the CDR3, the DNA is TGTGCCAGCAGTGAAAGGACAGGCCCCATTGGGCAGCCCCAGCATTTT. It codes for CASSERTGPIGQPQHF.

This sequence joins TRBV5-1 and TRBJ2-7; 11 bases match TRBD2. CDR3 length: 16 residues. Germline lookup yields CDR1 SGHRS and CDR2 YFSETQ. After removal of 0 bases from V and 6 bases from J, the junction contained 8 bases not matched to a gene. CDR3 DNA sequence: TGCGCCAGCAGCTTGGCTCCCGGGACTAGCGGCCGCGAGCAGTACTTC. It yields the protein CASSLAPGTSGREQYF.

The chain links TRBV19 to TRBJ2-6, with D maybe TRBD2 (5 bases). V lost 6 bases, J lost 2 bases, and 11 bases lay in between. Germline values: CDR1 LNHDA, CDR2 SQIVND (reference sequence). This CDR3 comprises 15 residues. DNA of the CDR3: TGTGCCAGTAGCCCTACCGGGACTGGGGCCAACGTCCTGACTTTC. Translating it yields CASSPTGTGANVLTF.

J is TRBJ2-1 and V is TRBV18; 8 bases align to TRBD1. Looked up from germline, CDR1 is KGHSH and CDR2 is LQKENI. The CDR3 extends over 16 amino acids. Trimming took 3 bases from V and 7 from J; bases not matched to a gene: 11. The CDR3 reads CASSPLETGVENEQFF. The CDR3 DNA reads as TGTGCCAGCTCACCGCTGGAGACAGGGGTGGAAAATGAGCAGTTCTTC.

This clone was detected only once. The sample carries other DNA sequences with the same CDR3. This chain uses TRBV7-9 with TRBJ1-1; maybe TRBD1 (5 bases). Looked up from germline, CDR1 is SEHNR and CDR2 is FQNEAQ (reference sequence). The CDR3 has 16 amino acids. V lost 7 bases and J 10 bases, leaving 28 bases between the germline ends. Here the CDR3 reads CASTEMGGADSRRAFF. DNA for the CDR3: TGTGCCAGCACCGAAATGGGGGGTGCCGACTCGAGGCGAGCTTTCTTT.